This T cell receptor (beta chain) was profiled in a study of vaccination and CD4 T cells after COVID-19. Study in general: The post-COVID samples were taken a median roughly 100 days after diagnosis, anywhere from 35 to 161. Post-vaccine specimens were obtained a median roughly 70 days after dose two (range 14 to 241).

CDR1 and CDR2 from the germline V gene are DFQATT and SNEGSKA (reference sequence). The CDR3 sequence is 15 residues long. The V and J ends lost 0 bases and 0 bases respectively, with 11 bases between them. In regard to this clonotype: Its antigen is currently unknown.

Treatment described: approximately nine-day PBMC culture with coronavirus spike peptide pools or control peptides (ViraFEST assay). The Oncomine TCR Beta short-read assay was what sequenced the DNA obtained from cultured CD4+ T cells. TCRdb analysed the PCR reads with MiXCR anew, one entry per CDR3 protein. This table has around 14,000 distinct CDR3 sequences, 20% to 25% appearing once. This clonotype was obtained from a human donor who had recovered from COVID-19. The rearrangement uses TRBV20-1 and TRBJ1-1; D is perhaps TRBD1 (6 bases). The source was CD4+ T cells from blood, cultured in vitro, collected after SARS-CoV-2 vaccination. CDR3 sequence reads: CSARDLGGMNTEAFF. In DNA, the CDR3 is TGCAGTGCTAGAGATTTAGGGGGTATGAACACTGAAGCTTTCTTT.